These 26 T cell receptor beta chains originate from one sample sequenced in a study of shared clonotypes between healthy human individuals. Produced via immunoSEQ multiplex PCR; TCRdb's table is partial and in-frame only. Of roughly 520,000 clones in the sample, approximately 94% are singletons; the top ten hold approximately 0.06%. Material: naive CD4+ T cells sorted from blood. The subset: CD45RA+ positively selected. The receptors derive from a woman in her twenties or thirties in good health.

The V call is TRBV2, the J call TRBJ2-1, with TRBD2 matching over 9 bases. Germline values: CDR1 SNHLY, CDR2 FYNNEI. The CDR3 runs 15 residues. Unmatched junction bases numbered 7, after V lost 6 bases and J lost 4 bases. The CDR3: CASRLAGVAYNEQFF. In DNA, the CDR3 is TGTGCCAGCAGGTTAGCGGGAGTGGCTTACAATGAGCAGTTCTTC.

The rearrangement uses TRBV28 and TRBJ1-2, with no clear D. V lost 2 bases and J lost 8, with 9 bases in between. The CDR3 consists of 12 residues. The germline V gene has CDR1 MDHEN and CDR2 SYDVKM. The chain's CDR3 is CASSLEGFGYTF. CDR3 sequence (DNA): TGTGCCAGCAGTTTAGAAGGATTCGGCTACACCTTC.

This clone has just one count. V usage is TRBV6-5 and J usage is TRBJ2-1; D remains ambiguous. CDR1 and CDR2 (germline): MNHEY, SVGAGI. This CDR3 spans 15 amino acids. The V and J ends lost 6 bases and 7 bases respectively, with 19 bases between them. CDR3 sequence: CASSRSWVSRNEQFF. The CDR3 nucleotides are TGTGCCAGCAGCCGAAGCTGGGTCTCCCGGAATGAGCAGTTCTTC.

The chain employs TRBV18 and TRBJ1-1; TRBD1 is a possible D gene (5 bases). The CDR3 consists of 15 residues. Germline V gene data show CDR1 as KGHSH and CDR2 as LQKENI. V lost 4 bases to trimming and J lost 0 bases, with 12 bases between them. Written as DNA, the CDR3 is TGTGCCAGCTCACAAGCGCGGACAATGAACACTGAAGCTTTCTTT. It codes for CASSQARTMNTEAFF.

The rearrangement joins TRBV28 to TRBJ1-2, with a weak D call TRBD1 (5 bases). CDR3 length equals 14 residues. Trimming pared 6 bases from V and 2 bases from J, leaving 13 bases between. Germline lookup yields CDR1 MDHEN and CDR2 SYDVKM. DNA for the CDR3: TGTGCCAGCAGACCCCCAAGGGACAACTATGGCTACACCTTC. Translation: CASRPPRDNYGYTF.

The rearrangement uses TRBV2 and TRBJ1-4; a weak D match, TRBD1 (5 bases). Trimming took 5 bases from V and 10 from J, leaving 17 bases between them. There are 14 residues in the CDR3. In germline, CDR1 is SNHLY, CDR2 FYNNEI. CDR3 bases: TGTGCCAGCAGTAAGGATCAAGACAGAATAAAACTGTTTTTT. Protein: CASSKDQDRIKLFF.

The chain employs TRBV7-9 and TRBJ2-4; D gene unclear. Germline values: CDR1 SEHNR, CDR2 FQNEAQ (reference sequence). This CDR3 region has 16 residues. V dropped 1 base and J dropped 0 bases, with 10 bases sitting between them. The chain's CDR3 is CASSLVPTVAKNIQYF. CDR3 sequence (DNA): TGTGCCAGCAGCTTAGTTCCGACGGTAGCCAAAAACATTCAGTACTTC.

The CDR3: CASTIEATGGSGEAFF. CDR3 in DNA: TGTGCCAGTACCATCGAGGCAACAGGGGGATCAGGTGAAGCTTTCTTT. The chain has TRBV19 and TRBJ1-1; 8 positions match TRBD1. Germline trimming cut 7 bases from V and 7 bases from J; bases unmatched to any gene: 17. CDR3 size: 16 residues. Germline V gives CDR1 LNHDA, CDR2 SQIVND (reference sequence).

The rearrangement uses TRBV7-9 and TRBJ2-5; 7 bases are shared with TRBD2. The CDR3 loop spans 17 amino acids. With V trimmed by 5 bases and J by 7 bases, 19 bases remained unmatched. Germline CDR1 SEHNR, CDR2 FQNEAQ (reference sequence). The CDR3 region is CASSPRDSSPGGGTQYF. The CDR3 DNA reads TGTGCCAGCAGCCCCCGGGACTCTTCCCCAGGCGGGGGGACCCAGTACTTC.

The count of this clone is one. The chain recombines TRBV20-1 with TRBJ2-1; tentatively, D is TRBD2 (5 bases). The V end was cut by 5 bases, the J end by 9 bases, with 8 bases between. CDR3 size: 10 residues. Germline CDR1 DFQATT, CDR2 SNEGSKA (reference sequence). CDR3: CSAPRVEQFF. CDR3 in DNA: TGCAGTGCTCCGCGGGTTGAGCAGTTCTTC.

The rearrangement joins TRBV19 to TRBJ2-7; no clear D gene. Per the germline V gene, CDR1 is LNHDA and CDR2 is SQIVND (reference sequence). The V gene lost 4 bases and the J gene lost 3 bases, with 10 bases spanning the gap. The CDR3 extends over 13 amino acids. CDR3 bases: TGTGCCAGTAGTACCGCCGGGTACTACGAGCAGTACTTC. Amino acids: CASSTAGYYEQYF.

The chain carries TRBV11-2 and TRBJ1-1; tentative D call: TRBD1 (5 bases). The CDR3 covers 15 residues. The germline CDR1 and CDR2 sequences are SGHAT and FQNNGV. V lost 4 bases to trimming and J lost 4 bases, with 16 bases between them. The CDR3 protein is CASSSTGGWTTEAFF. DNA of the CDR3: TGTGCCAGCAGCTCGACCGGGGGTTGGACCACTGAAGCTTTCTTT.

The chain uses TRBV29-1 and TRBJ2-1; D might be TRBD1 (6 bases). CDR1 SQVTM and CDR2 ANQGSEA come from the germline V gene. This CDR3 has 16 amino acids. With 4 bases removed from V and 5 bases from J, the gap between germline ends came to 21 bases. This CDR3 is CSVVRGYSIVDNEQFF. CDR3 DNA sequence: TGCAGCGTTGTCAGGGGTTATTCTATAGTGGACAATGAGCAGTTCTTC.

The V and J genes are TRBV7-2 and TRBJ2-1; 9 nucleotides agree with TRBD2. There are 15 residues in the CDR3. The V segment lost 4 bases and the J segment 6 bases; nucleotides outside the gene matches: 7. Germline CDR1 and CDR2: SGHTA and FQGNSA. The CDR3 DNA reads TGTGCCAGCAGCTCTCTAGCGGGATCTGGCAATGAGCAGTTCTTC. Encoded protein: CASSSLAGSGNEQFF.

The chain has TRBV19 and TRBJ2-1, with TRBD2 matching 12 bases. V lost 2 bases and J lost 6; bases outside the gene matches: 2. CDR1 is LNHDA, CDR2 SQIVND, per germline (reference sequence). The length of the CDR3 is 15 residues. CDR3 nucleotide sequence: TGTGCCAGTAGTATACCTAGCGGGAGGGTCAATGAGCAGTTCTTC. Protein sequence: CASSIPSGRVNEQFF.

This clone came up a few times. This chain uses TRBV4-2 with TRBJ1-2; the D is unclear. The CDR3 contains 12 residues. The germline V gene has CDR1 LGHNA and CDR2 YNFKEQ. Deletions cut 0 bases from V and 8 bases from J, with 7 bases between. In DNA form, the CDR3 reads TGTGCCAGCAGCCAAGATGAAGGCGGCTACACCTTC. Amino acids: CASSQDEGGYTF.

The rearrangement links TRBV21-1 to TRBJ2-4; the table names TRBD2, a call not compared with the DNA. TRBV21-1 is a listed pseudogene. The CDR3 length is 13 residues. CDR3 in amino acids: CASRGTSKNIQYF. Here the CDR3 DNA reads TGTGCCAGCAGGGGGACTTCCAAAAACATTCAGTACTTC.

The CDR3 protein is CASSRGDTGELFF. CDR3 DNA sequence: TGTGCCAGCAGCCGGGGGGACACCGGGGAGCTGTTTTTT. V usage is TRBV7-9 and J usage is TRBJ2-2; 7 positions agree with TRBD2. The CDR3 sequence is 13 residues long. V lost 5 bases, J lost 3 bases, and 0 bases stayed unmatched. Germline V CDR1 and CDR2: SEHNR, FQNEAQ (reference sequence).

This rearrangement joins TRBV6-5 to TRBJ2-1; 9 nucleotides match TRBD2. J gave up 4 bases and V 6 bases, and 7 bases lay outside the gene matches. Germline CDR1 is MNHEY and CDR2 is SVGAGI. This CDR3 is built from 15 residues. The CDR3 DNA is TGTGCCAGCAGGCCCGGAACTAGCGGGTACAATGAGCAGTTCTTC. It codes for CASRPGTSGYNEQFF.

V and J are TRBV11-3 and TRBJ2-6; TRBD2 matches at 8 bases. The V gene's germline CDR1 is SGHNT and CDR2 YENEEA. The length of the CDR3 is 18 residues. Losses at the gene ends were 2 bases for V and 2 bases for J; bases not matched to a gene: 8. In DNA, the CDR3 is TGTGCCAGCAGCTTAACGGGACTAGGGGTCCCTGGGGCCAACGTCCTGACTTTC. Protein sequence: CASSLTGLGVPGANVLTF. Based on the CDR3 plus reference TRBV11-3 and TRBJ2-6, the full variable domain is EAGVVQSPRYKIIEKKQPVAFWCNPISGHNTLYWYLQNLGQGPELLIRYENEEAVDDSQLPKDRFSAERLKGVDSTLKIQPAELGDSAVYLCASSLTGLGVPGANVLTFGAGSRLTVL.

The V and J genes are TRBV28 and TRBJ2-7, with TRBD2 matching 10 bases. Trimming removed 6 bases from V and 4 bases from J; junction bases left unmatched: 9. The V gene's germline CDR1 is MDHEN and CDR2 SYDVKM. CDR3 size: 15 residues. CDR3 sequence: CASSLDLAGDYEQYF. Here the CDR3 DNA reads TGTGCCAGCAGCCTCGATCTAGCGGGGGATTACGAGCAGTACTTC.

Comments on this clone: The junction and the germline gene differ at one end; a read error may be behind it. This rearrangement joins TRBV28 to TRBJ1-1; D call uncertain. CDR1 MDHEN and CDR2 SYDVKM come from the germline V gene. This CDR3 comprises 15 residues. The chain's CDR3 is CASSSFTPGRGEAFF. CDR3 DNA sequence: TGTGCCAGTAGTTCATTCACTCCGGGCCGTGGTGAAGCTTTCTTT. The entire variable domain, with the rest obtained from reference TRBV28 and TRBJ1-1, is as follows: DVKVTQSSRYLVKRTGEKVFLECVQDMDHENMFWYRQDPGLGLRLIYFSYDVKMKEKGDIPEGYSVSREKKERFSLILESASTNQTSMYLCASSSFTPGRGEAFFGQGTRLTVV.

J is TRBJ2-5 and V is TRBV5-1; D might be TRBD1 (5 bases). Germline CDR1 SGHRS, CDR2 YFSETQ. Trimming cost V 1 base and J 4 bases, with 14 bases left between them. The CDR3 has 15 residues. The CDR3 is CASSLNAGLRETQYF. In DNA form, the CDR3 reads TGCGCCAGCAGCTTGAATGCAGGGCTCCGAGAGACCCAGTACTTC.

This clone was observed a single time. The V gene is TRBV11-3, the J gene TRBJ2-2; D is unclear. The germline gives CDR1 SGHNT, CDR2 YENEEA. V was pared by 5 bases and J by 5 bases, with 6 bases between. The length of the CDR3 is 12 residues. CDR3 nucleotides: TGTGCCAGCAGCGTTGTTACCGGGGAGCTGTTTTTT. As protein: CASSVVTGELFF.

The rearrangement uses TRBV6-5 and TRBJ2-7; 9 bases are shared with TRBD1. The CDR3 runs 15 residues. Per the germline V gene, CDR1 is MNHEY and CDR2 is SVGAGI. V lost 0 bases and J lost 3; bases outside the gene matches: 3. CDR3 sequence: CASSYSGTGIYEQYF. In DNA, the CDR3 is TGTGCCAGCAGTTACTCAGGGACAGGGATCTACGAGCAGTACTTC.

The genes are TRBV19 and TRBJ2-7; D is perhaps TRBD1 or TRBD2 (5 bases each). The CDR3 is 15 residues long. The germline V gene encodes CDR1 LNHDA and CDR2 SQIVND (reference sequence). V was cut by 3 bases and J by 6 bases, with 18 bases left in between. The CDR3 loop reads CASSIPSGTRSEQYF. The DNA for the CDR3 is TGTGCCAGTAGTATCCCATCCGGGACCAGGAGCGAGCAGTACTTC.